The rows below give T cell receptor beta chains drawn from one sample of a study of T cells in Graves' hyperthyroidism and ophthalmopathy. TCRdb itself ran the multiplex PCR reads through MiXCR, one entry per CDR3 protein. The sample records fewer than 450,000 distinct CDR3 sequences, approximately 17% being singletons. Sequencing used blood. The receptors here all came from a young woman with Graves' hyperthyroidism that later progressed to Graves' ophthalmopathy. Each CDR3 is given with its conserved first and last residue. A D gene is named only where the DNA matches it firmly. Clone size appears in some rows only: once, few, many, or a class for an expanded clone.

j_gene: TRBJ1-5
len: 16
d_gene: NA
abundance: NA
v_gene: TRBV14
CDR3aa: CASSQPYRDSNQPQHF
CDR3nt: TGTGCCAGCAGCCAACCCTACAGGGATAGCAATCAGCCCCAGCATTTT

j_gene: TRBJ2-7
len: 15
d_gene: NA
abundance: many
v_gene: TRBV20-1
CDR3aa: CSAAFRGGPFYEQYF
CDR3nt: TGCAGTGCAGCTTTTAGAGGCGGCCCATTTTACGAGCAGTACTTC

j_gene: TRBJ2-1
len: 14
d_gene: NA
abundance: NA
v_gene: TRBV30
CDR3aa: CAWSGGAGGLGQFF
CDR3nt: TGTGCCTGGAGTGGGGGGGCAGGAGGCTTGGGGCAGTTCTTC

j_gene: TRBJ2-7
len: 14
d_gene: NA
abundance: NA
v_gene: TRBV6-5
CDR3aa: CASSYSGPGTEQYF
CDR3nt: TGTGCCAGCAGTTACTCGGGGCCGGGAACCGAGCAGTACTTC

j_gene: TRBJ2-7
len: 15
d_gene: NA
abundance: many
v_gene: TRBV2
CDR3aa: CASSEEDRPVFGQYF
CDR3nt: TGTGCCAGCAGTGAAGAAGACAGGCCTGTCTTTGGGCAGTACTTC

j_gene: TRBJ2-3
len: 17
d_gene: TRBD2
abundance: few
v_gene: TRBV10-1
CDR3aa: CASSESEASGFTDTQYF
CDR3nt: TGCGCCAGCAGTGAGTCGGAGGCTAGCGGGTTCACAGATACGCAGTATTTT

j_gene: TRBJ2-3
len: 17
d_gene: TRBD2
abundance: many
v_gene: TRBV7-2
CDR3aa: CASSSTGLADYTDTQYF
CDR3nt: TGTGCCAGCAGCTCTACCGGACTAGCGGACTACACAGATACGCAGTATTTT

j_gene: TRBJ1-6
len: 15
d_gene: TRBD1
abundance: NA
v_gene: TRBV12-3/TRBV12-4
CDR3aa: CASSACGTGDSPLHF
CDR3nt: TGTGCCAGCAGCGCCTGTGGGACAGGGGATTCACCCCTCCACTTT

j_gene: TRBJ2-3
len: 15
d_gene: NA
abundance: many
v_gene: TRBV18
CDR3aa: CASSPPETNTDTQYF
CDR3nt: TGTGCCAGCTCACCACCTGAGACTAACACAGATACGCAGTATTTT

j_gene: TRBJ1-1
len: 12
d_gene: NA
abundance: NA
v_gene: TRBV2
CDR3aa: CASTQPNTEAFF
CDR3nt: TGTGCCAGTACCCAGCCGAACACTGAAGCTTTCTTT

j_gene: TRBJ2-5
len: 12
d_gene: NA
abundance: NA
v_gene: TRBV28
CDR3aa: CASSLLMGTQYF
CDR3nt: TGTGCCAGCAGTTTGCTCATGGGGACCCAGTACTTC

j_gene: TRBJ2-7
len: 16
d_gene: NA
abundance: NA
v_gene: TRBV4-2
CDR3aa: CASSQERSGNTYEQYF
CDR3nt: TGTGCCAGCAGCCAAGAGCGTAGCGGCAACACCTACGAGCAGTACTTC

j_gene: TRBJ2-3
len: 16
d_gene: NA
abundance: NA
v_gene: TRBV10-3
CDR3aa: CAISVGNYPGTDTQYF
CDR3nt: TGTGCCATCAGTGTAGGTAACTACCCCGGCACAGATACGCAGTATTTT

j_gene: TRBJ2-7
len: 13
d_gene: TRBD1
abundance: NA
v_gene: TRBV5-1
CDR3aa: CASSMGQGYEQYF
CDR3nt: TGCGCCAGCAGCATGGGACAGGGCTACGAGCAGTACTTC

j_gene: TRBJ2-7
len: 15
d_gene: NA
abundance: NA
v_gene: TRBV15
CDR3aa: CATSRDLVGDYEQYF
CDR3nt: TGTGCCACCAGCAGAGATTTAGTCGGGGACTACGAGCAGTACTTC

j_gene: TRBJ1-3
len: 17
d_gene: NA
abundance: few
v_gene: TRBV29-1
CDR3aa: CSVEAPDWGSSGNTIYF
CDR3nt: TGCAGCGTTGAAGCTCCTGACTGGGGGAGCTCTGGAAACACCATATATTTT

j_gene: TRBJ1-1
len: 12
d_gene: NA
abundance: NA
v_gene: TRBV29-1
CDR3aa: CSVFEQYTEAFF
CDR3nt: TGCAGCGTTTTCGAACAGTACACTGAAGCTTTCTTT

j_gene: TRBJ2-3
len: 15
d_gene: NA
abundance: few
v_gene: TRBV20-1
CDR3aa: CSARDTSRLSSTQYF
CDR3nt: TGCAGTGCTAGAGATACAAGCCGATTGTCTAGTACGCAGTATTTT

j_gene: TRBJ1-1
len: 16
d_gene: TRBD1
abundance: NA
v_gene: TRBV27
CDR3aa: CASSSTYGTENTEAFF
CDR3nt: TGTGCCAGCAGTTCCACATACGGGACAGAGAACACTGAAGCTTTCTTT

j_gene: TRBJ2-7
len: 16
d_gene: TRBD1
abundance: many
v_gene: TRBV30
CDR3aa: CAWSQGQVQRGAEQYF
CDR3nt: TGTGCCTGGAGTCAGGGACAGGTTCAACGGGGAGCCGAGCAGTACTTC

j_gene: TRBJ2-1
len: 14
d_gene: TRBD1
abundance: many
v_gene: TRBV5-1
CDR3aa: CASSTGTGANEQFF
CDR3nt: TGCGCCAGCAGCACCGGGACAGGGGCCAATGAGCAGTTCTTC

j_gene: TRBJ2-7
len: 14
d_gene: TRBD1
abundance: many
v_gene: TRBV13
CDR3aa: CASSFGTGDYEQYF
CDR3nt: TGTGCCAGCAGCTTTGGGACAGGAGACTACGAGCAGTACTTC

j_gene: TRBJ2-1
len: 15
d_gene: TRBD2
abundance: few
v_gene: TRBV6-1
CDR3aa: CASSPGGRTDNEQFF
CDR3nt: TGTGCCAGCAGCCCCGGGGGGAGGACCGATAATGAGCAGTTCTTC

j_gene: TRBJ2-1
len: 13
d_gene: TRBD2
abundance: few
v_gene: TRBV6-2/TRBV6-3
CDR3aa: CASQASGWNEQFF
CDR3nt: TGTGCCAGCCAGGCTAGCGGGTGGAATGAGCAGTTCTTC